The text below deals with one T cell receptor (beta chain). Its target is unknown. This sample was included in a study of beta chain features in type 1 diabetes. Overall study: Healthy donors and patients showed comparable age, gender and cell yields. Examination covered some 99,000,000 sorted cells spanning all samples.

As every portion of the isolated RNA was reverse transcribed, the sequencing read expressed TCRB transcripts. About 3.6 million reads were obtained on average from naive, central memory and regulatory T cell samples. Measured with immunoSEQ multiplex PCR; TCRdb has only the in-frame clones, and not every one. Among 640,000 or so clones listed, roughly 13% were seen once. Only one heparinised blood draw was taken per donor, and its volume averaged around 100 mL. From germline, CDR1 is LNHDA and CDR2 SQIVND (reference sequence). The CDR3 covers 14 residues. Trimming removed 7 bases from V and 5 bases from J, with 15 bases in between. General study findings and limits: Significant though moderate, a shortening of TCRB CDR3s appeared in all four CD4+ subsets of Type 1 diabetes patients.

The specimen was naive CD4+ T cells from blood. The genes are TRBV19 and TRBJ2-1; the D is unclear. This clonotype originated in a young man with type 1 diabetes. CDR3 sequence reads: CASTANDRHNEQFF. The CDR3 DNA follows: TGTGCCAGTACGGCAAACGACCGGCACAATGAGCAGTTCTTC.